This is a list of T cell receptor beta chains from one sample in a study of cytomegalovirus exposure and HLA in healthy donors. Generated by immunoSEQ multiplex PCR, the TCRdb table keeps only in-frame clones and is missing some. Here the sample spans about 81,000 clones, 75% to 90% being singletons. Sequencing was performed on PBMCs. The origin of the receptors is a man younger than 35 in good health and CMV-seronegative. The CDR3 runs from the conserved cysteine through the conserved F or W. The D gene is left open where the match is weak. Clone sizes are given selectively: once, few, many, or a class where the clone is expanded.

D	V	J	size	CDR3	DNA
.	TRBV15	TRBJ2-7	.	CATSRDQGASEQYF	TGCGCCACCAGCAGAGATCAGGGTGCGTCCGAGCAGTACTTC
TRBD2	TRBV7-3	TRBJ2-5	.	CASSLRGEQTQYF	TGTGCCAGCAGCTTACGGGGGGAACAGACCCAGTACTTC
.	TRBV19	TRBJ1-6	once	CASSEGRGYEATLHF	TGTGCCAGTAGTGAGGGCAGGGGTTACGAGGCGACCCTCCACTTT
.	TRBV7-2	TRBJ2-7	.	CASSFLLTVTYEQYF	TGTGCCAGCAGCTTTCTCTTGACAGTAACCTACGAGCAGTACTTC
.	TRBV18	TRBJ1-1	.	CASSPLAVNTEAFF	TGTGCCAGCTCACCATTAGCGGTTAACACTGAAGCTTTCTTT
TRBD1	TRBV28	TRBJ2-1	.	CASSFGDRGRFINEQFF	TGTGCCAGCAGTTTTGGGGACAGGGGGCGGTTTATCAATGAGCAGTTCTTC
.	TRBV12-1	TRBJ2-5	.	CASSFGGRGKKTQYF	TGTGCCAGCAGCTTTGGTGGGAGGGGTAAGAAAACCCAGTACTTC
.	TRBV28	TRBJ1-2	once	CASSSPGRWGYTF	TGTGCCAGCAGTTCTCCAGGGAGGTGGGGCTACACCTTC
TRBD1	TRBV6-5	TRBJ1-5	.	CASSPGTGNQPQHF	TGTGCCAGCAGCCCCGGGACAGGGAATCAGCCCCAGCATTTT
.	TRBV5-6	TRBJ2-1	.	CASSWRTGNNEQFF	TGTGCCAGCAGCTGGAGGACTGGAAACAATGAGCAGTTCTTC
.	TRBV7-3	TRBJ2-2	once	CASSLDLTGELFF	TGTGCCAGCAGCCTAGACCTAACCGGGGAGCTGTTTTTT
TRBD2	TRBV19	TRBJ2-3	.	CASSIDTSGPDTQYF	TGTGCCAGTAGTATAGATACTAGCGGCCCAGATACGCAGTATTTT
.	TRBV7-2	TRBJ1-3	once	CASSSQGAISGNTIYF	TGTGCCAGCAGCTCTCAGGGTGCTATCTCTGGAAACACCATATATTTT
TRBD2	TRBV7-8	TRBJ2-7	.	CASSLGSSGPREQYF	TGTGCCAGCAGCTTAGGATCTAGCGGCCCCCGGGAGCAGTACTTC
.	TRBV7-2	TRBJ2-4	.	CASSLAVGGRAKNIQYF	TGTGCCAGCAGCTTAGCCGTGGGTGGGAGAGCCAAAAACATTCAGTACTTC
.	TRBV15	TRBJ1-1	few	CATSRDGGTEAFF	TGTGCCACCAGCAGAGATGGGGGGACTGAAGCTTTCTTT